The entry below gives a single T cell receptor (beta chain) sequence along with its context. Its target is unknown. Since the CDR3 does not end with the conserved phenylalanine or tryptophan, this likely comes from a read error. The germline CDR1 and CDR2 sequences are MNHEY and SVGEGT. Trimming stripped 2 bases from V and 0 bases from J, with 11 bases between. This CDR3 spans 15 amino acids. On the basis of clinical symptoms, serum thyroxine and TRAb, thyroid ultrasound and orbital computed tomography, diagnoses were made. The sample originates from a study of T cells in Graves' hyperthyroidism and ophthalmopathy. Study results and caveats: In the blood, most expanded thyroid clonotypes above 0.001 appeared as well.

The CDR3 regions of TCR beta were amplified from RNA transcripts. The HTBI primer set drove a first-round RT-PCR of the TCR CDR3. TCRdb recomputed calls from the multiplex PCR reads with MiXCR, one row per CDR3 protein. The sample contains 700,000 or so distinct CDR3 sequences, over 15% of which appear only once. The chain is built from TRBV6-2 or TRBV6-3 and TRBJ2-7; D unclear. Sequenced: blood. This clonotype originated in a young man with Graves' hyperthyroidism. CDR3 sequence (DNA): TGTGCCAGCAGTTACGGTCCGAGCCCCTCCTACGAGCAGTACTAC. This translates into CASSYGPSPSYEQYY.